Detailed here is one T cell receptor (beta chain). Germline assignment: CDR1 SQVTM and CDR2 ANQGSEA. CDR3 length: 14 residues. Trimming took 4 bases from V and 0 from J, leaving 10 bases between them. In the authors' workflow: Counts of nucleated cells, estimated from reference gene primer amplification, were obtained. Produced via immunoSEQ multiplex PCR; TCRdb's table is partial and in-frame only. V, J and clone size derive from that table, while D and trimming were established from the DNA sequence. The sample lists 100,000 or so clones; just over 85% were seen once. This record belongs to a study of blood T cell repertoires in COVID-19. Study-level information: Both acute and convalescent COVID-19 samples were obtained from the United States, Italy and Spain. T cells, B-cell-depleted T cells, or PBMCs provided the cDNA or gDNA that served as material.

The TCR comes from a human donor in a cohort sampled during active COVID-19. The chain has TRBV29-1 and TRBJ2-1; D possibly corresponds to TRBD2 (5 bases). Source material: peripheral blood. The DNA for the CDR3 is TGCAGCGTTGTCCTAGCAGTCTCCTACAATGAGCAGTTCTTC. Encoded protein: CSVVLAVSYNEQFF.